These T cell receptor beta chains were read from a single sample in a study of human thymus T cells. The protocol was immunoSEQ multiplex PCR, while the TCRdb copy is restricted to in-frame clones and leaves out a portion. This table holds approximately 46,000 clones, roughly 94% found once. Sequencing was carried out using blood. The receptors derive from a girl younger than two with a congenital heart defect but otherwise immunologically healthy. Each CDR3 is given without its conserved first and last residue. Fields, in order: CDR3 length, V gene, CDR3 protein.

CDR3 length: 10
V gene: TRBV30
CDR3 protein: AWSVGSDTQY

CDR3 length: 14
V gene: TRBV5-5
CDR3 protein: ASSLVGSPLSNEQF

CDR3 length: 12
V gene: TRBV18
CDR3 protein: ASSPSAGLTEAF

CDR3 length: 11
V gene: TRBV28
CDR3 protein: ASSPDTSRGYT

CDR3 length: 13
V gene: TRBV5-1
CDR3 protein: ASSSTPGGHETQY

CDR3 length: 19
V gene: TRBV7-2
CDR3 protein: ASSLATDYWGLREDTGELF

CDR3 length: 14
V gene: TRBV10-1
CDR3 protein: ASSGGTGINTGELF

CDR3 length: 11
V gene: TRBV5-1
CDR3 protein: ASSPGGRETQY

CDR3 length: 14
V gene: TRBV18
CDR3 protein: ASSGPSGPPGHEQF

CDR3 length: 11
V gene: TRBV29-1
CDR3 protein: SVMTGGDYAQY